This passage covers 17 T cell receptor beta chains from one sample sequenced in a study of OX40 agonist ivuxolimab in advanced cancers. Assay used: immunoSEQ multiplex PCR; TCRdb lists only in-frame clones, some missing. The sample holds some 41,000 clones, 70% to 90% seen once. Sample: CD4+ or CD8+ T cells sorted from blood, taken in a trial of the OX40 agonist ivuxolimab. The receptors come from an adult with an advanced solid tumor such as melanoma, head and neck, liver or kidney cancer.

This chain connects TRBV5-8 to TRBJ2-3, with D possibly matching TRBD2 (6 bases). There are 16 residues in the CDR3. V gave up 0 bases and J gave up 2 bases, with 13 bases separating them. Germline assignment: CDR1 SGHTS and CDR2 YDEGEE. The CDR3 region is CASSLEAGSATDTQYF. DNA of the CDR3: TGTGCCAGCAGCTTGGAAGCGGGTTCCGCCACAGATACGCAGTATTTT.

This chain links TRBV27 with TRBJ1-3; 11 bases are shared with TRBD1. There are 17 residues in the CDR3. The germline CDR1 and CDR2 sequences are MNHEY and SMNVEV (reference sequence). The V segment lost 5 bases and the J segment 3 bases; nucleotides outside the gene matches: 9. The CDR3 spells CASSPLGQGAFGNTIYF. CDR3 coding DNA: TGTGCCAGCAGTCCTCTAGGACAGGGGGCTTTTGGAAACACCATATATTTT.

This sequence joins TRBV4-1 and TRBJ2-7; TRBD1 is a possible D gene (6 bases). V lost 0 bases and J 0 bases, leaving 12 bases between the germline ends. This CDR3 region has 16 residues. Germline loops: CDR1 MGHRA, CDR2 YSYEKL. CDR3 sequence: CASSQEDGTPSYEQYF. CDR3 in DNA: TGCGCCAGCAGCCAAGAGGACGGGACACCCTCCTACGAGCAGTACTTC.

The chain combines TRBV6-1 with TRBJ2-7; possible D gene TRBD1, 5 bases. Germline values: CDR1 MNHNS, CDR2 SASEGT. The CDR3 has 13 amino acids. Trimming took 7 bases from V and 4 from J, leaving 14 bases between them. This CDR3 is CASKSRGGYEQYF. CDR3 sequence (DNA): TGTGCCAGCAAGTCAAGGGGTGGGTACGAGCAGTACTTC.

The chain employs TRBV5-4 and TRBJ1-5, with D perhaps TRBD1 (6 bases). The V end lost 0 bases, the J end lost 6 bases, and 10 bases lay between the germline ends. Germline lookup yields CDR1 SGHNT and CDR2 YYREEE (reference sequence). The CDR3 sequence is 14 residues long. In nucleotides, the CDR3 is TGTGCCAGCAGCTTGGGGGGGGCGGGTCAGCCCCAGCATTTT. This codes for CASSLGGAGQPQHF.

V and J are TRBV6-5 and TRBJ1-3; no definite D call. CDR3 length: 15 residues. Germline V gene sequence: CDR1 MNHEY, CDR2 SVGAGI. Trimming took 2 bases from V and 0 from J, leaving 8 bases between them. The CDR3 region is CASSYSPVSGNTIYF. The CDR3 DNA reads as TGTGCCAGCAGTTACAGCCCTGTCTCTGGAAACACCATATATTTT.

This rearrangement joins TRBV6-6 to TRBJ1-2; D is possibly TRBD1 (5 bases). The CDR3 runs to 11 residues. Trimming cost V 2 bases and J 7 bases, with 5 bases left between them. Germline V gives CDR1 MNHNY, CDR2 SVGAGI (reference sequence). CDR3 nucleotides: TGTGCCAGCAGTTACGGGGGTGGCTACACCTTC. This sequence encodes CASSYGGGYTF.

This chain uses TRBV18 with TRBJ2-2; tentative D call: TRBD2 (6 bases). This CDR3 has 16 amino acids. From germline, CDR1 is KGHSH and CDR2 LQKENI. The V end lost 0 bases, the J end lost 0 bases, and 8 bases lay between the germline ends. DNA for the CDR3: TGTGCCAGCTCACCACCCGGGGGTCCGAACACCGGGGAGCTGTTTTTT. Translating gives CASSPPGGPNTGELFF.

J is TRBJ2-7 and V is TRBV5-6, with D possibly matching TRBD2 (7 bases). Germline assignment: CDR1 SGHDT and CDR2 YYEEEE. Trimming cost V 0 bases and J 6 bases, with 16 bases left between them. This CDR3 comprises 15 residues. CDR3 coding DNA: TGTGCCAGCAGCTTGGTCGGGGGGCCGGACGGCGAGCAGTACTTC. Protein sequence: CASSLVGGPDGEQYF.

The chain uses TRBV5-5 and TRBJ1-2, with D unresolved. CDR1 is SGHKS, CDR2 YYEKEE, per germline (reference sequence). Trimming pared 0 bases from V and 4 bases from J, leaving 7 bases between. The CDR3 extends over 13 amino acids. The CDR3 DNA follows: TGTGCCAGCAGCTTGGAGCCTAGCTATGGCTACACCTTC. Translation gives CASSLEPSYGYTF.

The J gene is TRBJ2-7, the V gene TRBV12-5; D perhaps matches TRBD1 (5 bases). CDR3 length: 16 residues. V lost 9 bases and J 2 bases, leaving 23 bases between the germline ends. Germline V CDR1 and CDR2: LGHNT, FRNRAP. This CDR3 reads CARTTSGLMAAYEQYF. CDR3 nucleotides: TGTGCTAGAACTACCTCAGGGTTAATGGCTGCCTACGAGCAGTACTTC. The complete variable domain, with remaining parts taken from reference TRBV12-5 and TRBJ2-7, reads DARVTQTPRHKVTEMGQEVTMRCQPILGHNTVFWYRQTMMQGLELLAYFRNRAPLDDSGMPKDRFSAEMPDATLATLKIQPSEPRDSAVYFCARTTSGLMAAYEQYFGPGTRLTVT.

The V call is TRBV18, the J call TRBJ1-1; the D is unclear. V lost 2 bases, J lost 1 base, and 11 bases lay in between. This CDR3 has 15 residues. Germline V lookup: CDR1 KGHSH, CDR2 LQKENI. In nucleotides, the CDR3 is TGTGCCAGCTCACCATCCGTTCTAGAGAACACTGAAGCTTTCTTT. Translated: CASSPSVLENTEAFF.

V and J are TRBV19 and TRBJ1-5; D is perhaps TRBD1 (6 bases). The CDR3 is made up of 19 amino acids. V was cut by 8 bases and J by 0 bases, with 26 bases left in between. Germline V CDR1 and CDR2: LNHDA, SQIVND (reference sequence). DNA of the CDR3: TGTGCCAGTCGGAGGGGGAGGGGGACGACAGTCTATAGCAATCAGCCCCAGCATTTT. Translation: CASRRGRGTTVYSNQPQHF. Full variable domain (outside the CDR3, taken from reference TRBV19 and TRBJ1-5): DGGITQSPKYLFRKEGQNVTLSCEQNLNHDAMYWYRQDPGQGLRLIYYSQIVNDFQKGDIAEGYSVSREKKESFPLTVTSAQKNPTAFYLCASRRGRGTTVYSNQPQHFGDGTRLSIL.

The chain couples TRBV2 to TRBJ2-7, with D uncertain. The CDR3 is 14 amino acids. The germline V gene encodes CDR1 SNHLY and CDR2 FYNNEI. With 5 bases removed from V and 4 bases from J, the gap between germline ends came to 15 bases. CDR3 loop: CASSPQEKEYEQYF. CDR3 in DNA: TGTGCCAGCAGTCCCCAGGAAAAGGAATACGAGCAGTACTTC.

The chain combines TRBV15 with TRBJ1-4; maybe TRBD1 (5 bases). Germline values: CDR1 LNHNV, CDR2 YYDKDF (reference sequence). The V end lost 6 bases, the J end lost 0 bases, and 11 bases lay between the germline ends. CDR3 length: 15 residues. The CDR3 sequence is CATRETATTNEKLFF. Here the CDR3 DNA reads TGTGCCACCAGAGAGACAGCCACAACTAATGAAAAACTGTTTTTT.

This chain joins TRBV5-1 and TRBJ1-1; 7 bases agree with TRBD1. CDR1 SGHRS and CDR2 YFSETQ come from the germline V gene. The CDR3 contains 16 residues. V lost 2 bases, J lost 0 bases, and 7 bases stayed unmatched. Written as DNA, the CDR3 is TGCGCCAGCAGCTTCCGACAGGGATTAATGAACACTGAAGCTTTCTTT. Translated, it gives CASSFRQGLMNTEAFF.

This chain uses TRBV4-1 with TRBJ2-6; D unclear. The V and J ends lost 1 base and 1 base respectively, with 11 bases between them. Germline-derived CDR1 and CDR2 are MGHRA and YSYEKL. CDR3 length equals 17 residues. The CDR3: CASSQVPGSSGANVLTF. The CDR3 nucleotides read TGCGCCAGCAGCCAAGTACCGGGTTCTTCTGGGGCCAACGTCCTGACTTTC.